This T cell receptor (beta chain) was sequenced in a study of blood T cell repertoires in COVID-19. V gave up 4 bases and J gave up 6 bases; unmatched junction bases: 7. Germline CDR1 and CDR2: LNHDA and SQIVND (reference sequence). This CDR3 spans 15 amino acids. In the original analysis: Nucleated cell number was recorded as an estimate derived from reference gene primer amplification. Only in-frame clones appear in the TCRdb table, and some are missing; sequencing was by immunoSEQ multiplex PCR. V and J calls and clone size are given by that table; D and trimming were obtained from the DNA. The sample has over 85,000 clones, approximately 79% seen once.

The sequence derives from a woman older than 75 with active or convalescent COVID-19. The specimen sequenced was peripheral blood. The chain uses TRBV19 and TRBJ2-1; TRBD2 matches at 9 bases. CDR3 protein: CASSNGREGRNEQFF. Here the CDR3 DNA reads TGTGCCAGTAGTAATGGGCGGGAGGGCCGCAATGAGCAGTTCTTC.